The clone carrying this T cell receptor beta chain was picked up one time. TCRdb keeps only in-frame clones here, not all; method: immunoSEQ multiplex PCR. The repertoire holds 45,000 to 65,000 clones, with 89% as singletons. The time point was: pre-reinfection, 55 to 20 weeks before reinfection detection. The sorted cells went straight to TCR sequencing with no prior in vitro expansion. Donors were people who inject drugs in the Montreal HEPCO cohort. From germline, CDR1 is LGHNA and CDR2 YSLEER. The V and J ends lost 5 bases and 0 bases respectively, with 13 bases between them. The CDR3 runs to 16 residues. The data belong to a study of memory CD8 T cells in hepatitis C reinfection. About the study: Chronic HCV followed reinfection in a couple of donors who cleared primary infection.

Material: naive CD8+ T cells sorted from blood. This sequence originates from a man younger than 35 with hepatitis C virus infection. The chain is built from TRBV4-3 and TRBJ1-4, with D perhaps TRBD1 (6 bases). CDR3 in amino acids: CASSWGGRATNEKLFF. CDR3 sequence (DNA): TGCGCCAGCAGCTGGGGGGGCCGTGCAACTAATGAAAAACTGTTTTTT.